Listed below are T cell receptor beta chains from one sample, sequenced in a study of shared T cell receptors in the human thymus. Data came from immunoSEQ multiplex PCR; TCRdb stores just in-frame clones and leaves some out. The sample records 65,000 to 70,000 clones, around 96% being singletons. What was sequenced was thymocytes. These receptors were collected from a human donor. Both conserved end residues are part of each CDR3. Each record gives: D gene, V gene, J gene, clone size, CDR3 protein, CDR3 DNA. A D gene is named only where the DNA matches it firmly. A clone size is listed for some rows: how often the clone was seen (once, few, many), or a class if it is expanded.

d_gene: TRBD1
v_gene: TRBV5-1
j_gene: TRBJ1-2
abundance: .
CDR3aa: CASSDRGAYGYTF
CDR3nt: TGCGCCAGCAGCGACAGGGGGGCCTATGGCTACACCTTC

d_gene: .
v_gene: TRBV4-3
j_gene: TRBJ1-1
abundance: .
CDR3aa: CASSQDCKEPEAFF
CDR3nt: TGCGCCAGCAGCCAAGATTGCAAGGAACCTGAAGCTTTCTTT

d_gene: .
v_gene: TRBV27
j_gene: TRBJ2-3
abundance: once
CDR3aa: CASSSRGWADTDTQYF
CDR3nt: TGTGCCAGCAGTTCCCGGGGGTGGGCGGACACAGATACGCAGTATTTT

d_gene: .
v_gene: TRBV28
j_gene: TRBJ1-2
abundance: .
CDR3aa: CASSLPSPGPRNGYTF
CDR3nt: TGTGCCAGCAGTTTACCATCCCCGGGTCCCAGAAATGGCTACACCTTC

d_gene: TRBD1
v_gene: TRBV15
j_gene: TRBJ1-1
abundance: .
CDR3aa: CATSSFYRGAWSGTEAFF
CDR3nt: TGTGCCACCAGCTCCTTCTACAGGGGGGCCTGGTCGGGCACTGAAGCTTTCTTT

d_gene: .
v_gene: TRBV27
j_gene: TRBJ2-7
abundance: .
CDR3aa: CASSFRPLWPYEQYF
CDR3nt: TGTGCCAGCAGTTTTAGGCCCTTATGGCCCTACGAGCAGTACTTC

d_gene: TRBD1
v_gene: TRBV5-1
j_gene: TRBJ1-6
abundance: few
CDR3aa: CASTPGTGDSPLHF
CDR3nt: TGCGCCAGCACCCCCGGGACAGGGGATTCACCCCTCCACTTT

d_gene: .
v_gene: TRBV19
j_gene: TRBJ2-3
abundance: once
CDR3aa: CASSIEVDTDTQYF
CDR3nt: TGTGCCAGTAGTATAGAGGTGGACACAGATACGCAGTATTTT

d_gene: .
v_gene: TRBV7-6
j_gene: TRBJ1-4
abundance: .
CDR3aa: CASSLLANEKLFF
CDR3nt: TGTGCCAGCAGCTTACTCGCAAATGAAAAACTGTTTTTT

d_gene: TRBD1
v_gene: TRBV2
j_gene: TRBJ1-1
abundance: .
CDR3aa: CASWRGTGDTTEAFF
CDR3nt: TGTGCCAGCTGGCGGGGGACAGGGGATACCACTGAAGCTTTCTTT

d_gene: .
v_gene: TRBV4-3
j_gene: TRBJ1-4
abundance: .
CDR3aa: CASSQVTLPAVVAEKLFF
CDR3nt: TGCGCCAGCAGCCAAGTAACCCTACCTGCAGTGGTGGCGGAAAAACTGTTTTTT

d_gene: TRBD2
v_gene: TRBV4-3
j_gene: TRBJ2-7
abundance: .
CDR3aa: CASSLSGAGGWGGSYEQYF
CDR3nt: TGCGCCAGCAGCCTTTCCGGTGCCGGGGGGTGGGGAGGGTCCTACGAGCAGTACTTC

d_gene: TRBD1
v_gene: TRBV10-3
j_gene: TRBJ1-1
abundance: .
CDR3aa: CAISESDRGGRGAFF
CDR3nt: TGTGCCATCAGTGAGTCAGACAGGGGCGGCCGCGGAGCTTTCTTT

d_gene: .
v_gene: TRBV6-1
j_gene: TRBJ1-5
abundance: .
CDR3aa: CASRSRLGQDQPQHF
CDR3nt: TGTGCCAGCAGATCCAGGTTGGGGCAAGATCAGCCCCAGCATTTT

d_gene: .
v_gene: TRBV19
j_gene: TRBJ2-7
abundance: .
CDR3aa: CASSIGRAVDEQYF
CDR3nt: TGTGCCAGTAGTATCGGCAGGGCGGTTGACGAGCAGTACTTC

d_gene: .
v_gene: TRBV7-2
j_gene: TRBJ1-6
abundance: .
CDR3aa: CASSLFSRGNNSPLHF
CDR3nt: TGTGCCAGCAGCTTATTTTCCAGGGGTAACAATTCACCCCTCCACTTT

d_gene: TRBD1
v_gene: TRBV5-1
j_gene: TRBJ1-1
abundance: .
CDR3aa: CASSPPGQGTPEAFF
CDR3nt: TGCGCCAGCAGCCCACCGGGACAGGGTACCCCTGAAGCTTTCTTT

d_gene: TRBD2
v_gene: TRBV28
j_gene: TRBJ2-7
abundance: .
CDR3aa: CASSPPLAGASSYEQYF
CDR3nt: TGTGCCAGCAGTCCTCCCCTAGCGGGGGCAAGCTCCTACGAGCAGTACTTC

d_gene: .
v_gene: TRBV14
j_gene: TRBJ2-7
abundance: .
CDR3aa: CASSQGQAGFDEQYF
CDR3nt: TGTGCCAGCAGCCAAGGCCAGGCGGGCTTCGACGAGCAGTACTTC

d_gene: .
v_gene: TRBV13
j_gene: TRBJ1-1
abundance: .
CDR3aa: CASSISRSEAFF
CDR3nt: TGTGCCAGCAGCATATCCCGGTCTGAAGCTTTCTTT

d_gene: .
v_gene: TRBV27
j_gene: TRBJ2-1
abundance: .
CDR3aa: CASSLVTAYNEQFF
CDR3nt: TGTGCCAGCAGTTTGGTGACAGCCTACAATGAGCAGTTCTTC

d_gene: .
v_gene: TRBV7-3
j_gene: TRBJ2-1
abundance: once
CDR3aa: CASTPTDRSPNEQFF
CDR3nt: TGTGCCAGCACCCCGACGGACCGTTCGCCGAATGAGCAGTTCTTC

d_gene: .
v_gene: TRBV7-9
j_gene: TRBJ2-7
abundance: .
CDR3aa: CASSPQSWIGSYEQYF
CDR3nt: TGTGCCAGCAGCCCACAGAGCTGGATAGGCTCCTACGAGCAGTACTTC

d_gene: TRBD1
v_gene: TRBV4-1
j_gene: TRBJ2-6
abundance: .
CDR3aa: CASSQERVWDRGEVGANVLTF
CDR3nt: TGCGCCAGCAGCCAAGAAAGGGTGTGGGACAGGGGAGAAGTTGGGGCCAACGTCCTGACTTTC

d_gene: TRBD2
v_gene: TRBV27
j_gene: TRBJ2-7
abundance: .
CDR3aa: CASSSTGLHYEQYF
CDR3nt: TGTGCCAGCAGTTCGACGGGACTACACTACGAGCAGTACTTC

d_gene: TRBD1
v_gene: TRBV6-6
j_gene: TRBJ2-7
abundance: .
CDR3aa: CASTSGDSPYEQYF
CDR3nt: TGTGCCAGCACCTCCGGGGACAGCCCTTACGAGCAGTACTTC

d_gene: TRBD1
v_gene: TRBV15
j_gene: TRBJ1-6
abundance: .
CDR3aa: CATSRDLRGPTGGWYSPLHF
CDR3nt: TGTGCCACCAGCAGAGATCTCCGGGGCCCGACAGGGGGCTGGTATTCACCCCTCCACTTT

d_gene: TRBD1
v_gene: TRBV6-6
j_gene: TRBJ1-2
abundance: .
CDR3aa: CASSYSSGQGNGYTF
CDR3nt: TGTGCCAGCAGTTACTCCTCGGGACAGGGAAATGGCTACACCTTC

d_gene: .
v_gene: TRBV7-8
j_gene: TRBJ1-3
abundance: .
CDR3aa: CASSIVGNTIYF
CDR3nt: TGTGCCAGCAGCATCGTCGGAAACACCATATATTTT